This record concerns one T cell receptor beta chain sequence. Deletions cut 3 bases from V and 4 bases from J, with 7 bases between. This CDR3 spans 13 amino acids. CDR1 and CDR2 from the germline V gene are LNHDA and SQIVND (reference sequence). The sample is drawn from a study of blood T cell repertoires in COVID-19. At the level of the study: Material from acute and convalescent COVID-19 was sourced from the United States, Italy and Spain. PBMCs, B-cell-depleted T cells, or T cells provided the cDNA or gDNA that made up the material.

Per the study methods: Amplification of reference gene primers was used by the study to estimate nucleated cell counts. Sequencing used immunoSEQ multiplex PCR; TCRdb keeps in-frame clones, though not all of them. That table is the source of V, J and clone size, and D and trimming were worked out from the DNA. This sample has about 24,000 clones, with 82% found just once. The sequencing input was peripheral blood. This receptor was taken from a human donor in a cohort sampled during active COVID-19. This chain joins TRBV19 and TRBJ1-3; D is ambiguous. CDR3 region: CASSMKQGNTIYF. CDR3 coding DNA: TGTGCCAGTAGTATGAAACAGGGAAACACCATATATTTT.